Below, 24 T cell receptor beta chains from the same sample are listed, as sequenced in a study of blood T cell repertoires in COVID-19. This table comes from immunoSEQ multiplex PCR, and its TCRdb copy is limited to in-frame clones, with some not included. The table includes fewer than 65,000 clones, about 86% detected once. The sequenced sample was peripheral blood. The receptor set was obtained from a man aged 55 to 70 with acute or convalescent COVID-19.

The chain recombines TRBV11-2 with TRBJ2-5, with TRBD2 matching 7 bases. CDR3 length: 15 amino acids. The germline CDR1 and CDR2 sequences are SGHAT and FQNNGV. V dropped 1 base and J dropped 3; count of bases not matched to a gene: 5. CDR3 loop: CASSLGWAGEETQYF. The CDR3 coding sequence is TGTGCCAGCAGCTTAGGATGGGCGGGGGAAGAGACCCAGTACTTC.

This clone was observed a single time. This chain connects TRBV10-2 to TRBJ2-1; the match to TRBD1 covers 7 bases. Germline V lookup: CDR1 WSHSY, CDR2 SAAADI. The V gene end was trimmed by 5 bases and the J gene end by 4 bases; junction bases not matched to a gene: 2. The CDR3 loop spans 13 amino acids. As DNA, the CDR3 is TGCGCCAGCAGTTGGGACAGTTACAATGAGCAGTTCTTC. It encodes CASSWDSYNEQFF.

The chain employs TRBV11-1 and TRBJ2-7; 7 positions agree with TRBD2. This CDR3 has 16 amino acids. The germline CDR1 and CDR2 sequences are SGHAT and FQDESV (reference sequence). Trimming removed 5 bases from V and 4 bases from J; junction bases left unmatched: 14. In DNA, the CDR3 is TGTGCCAGCAGCACCATCGGAGGTAGCGGGCCTTACGAGCAGTACTTC. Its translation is CASSTIGGSGPYEQYF.

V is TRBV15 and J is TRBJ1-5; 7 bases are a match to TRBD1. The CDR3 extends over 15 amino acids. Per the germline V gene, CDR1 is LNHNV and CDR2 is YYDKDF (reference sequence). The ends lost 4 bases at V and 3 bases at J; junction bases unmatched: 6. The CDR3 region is CATSNGQDYNQPQHF. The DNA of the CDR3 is TGTGCCACCAGCAATGGACAGGATTACAATCAGCCCCAGCATTTT.

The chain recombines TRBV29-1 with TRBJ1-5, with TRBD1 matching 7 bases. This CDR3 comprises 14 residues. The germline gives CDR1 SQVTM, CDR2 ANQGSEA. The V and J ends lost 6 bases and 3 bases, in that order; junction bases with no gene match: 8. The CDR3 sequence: CSVAGTDPNQPQHF. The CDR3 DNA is TGCAGCGTCGCCGGGACAGACCCCAATCAGCCCCAGCATTTT.

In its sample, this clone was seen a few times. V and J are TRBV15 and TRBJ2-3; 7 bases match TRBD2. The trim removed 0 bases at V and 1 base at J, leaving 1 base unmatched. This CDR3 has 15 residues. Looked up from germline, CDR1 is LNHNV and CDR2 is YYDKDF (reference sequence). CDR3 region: CATSRDRGGTDTQYF. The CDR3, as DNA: TGTGCCACCAGCAGAGATCGGGGGGGCACAGATACGCAGTATTTT.

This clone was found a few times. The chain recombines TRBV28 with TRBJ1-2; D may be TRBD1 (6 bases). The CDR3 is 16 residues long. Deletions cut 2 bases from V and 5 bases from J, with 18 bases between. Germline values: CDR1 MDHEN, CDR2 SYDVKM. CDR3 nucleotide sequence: TGTGCCAGCAGTTTACCCTTTATGGCAGGGGTATATGGCTACACCTTC. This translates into CASSLPFMAGVYGYTF.

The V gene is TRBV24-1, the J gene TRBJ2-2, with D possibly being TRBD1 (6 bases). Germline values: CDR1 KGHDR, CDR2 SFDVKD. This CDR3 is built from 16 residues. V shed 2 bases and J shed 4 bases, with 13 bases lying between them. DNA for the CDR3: TGTGCCACCAGTGATTCGGGGCCAGGGGTCACCGGGGAGCTGTTTTTT. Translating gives CATSDSGPGVTGELFF.

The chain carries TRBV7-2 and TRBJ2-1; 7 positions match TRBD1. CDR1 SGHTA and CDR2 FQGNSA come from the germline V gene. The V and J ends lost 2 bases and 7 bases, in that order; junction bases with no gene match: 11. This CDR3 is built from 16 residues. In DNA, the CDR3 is TGTGCCAGCAGCTTAACGACAGGGATGTTCGGGAATGAGCAGTTCTTC. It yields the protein CASSLTTGMFGNEQFF. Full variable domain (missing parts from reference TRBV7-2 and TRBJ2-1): GAGVSQSPSNKVTEKGKDVELRCDPISGHTALYWYRQSLGQGLEFLIYFQGNSAPDKSGLPSDRFSAERTGGSVSTLTIQRTQQEDSAVYLCASSLTTGMFGNEQFFGPGTRLTVL.

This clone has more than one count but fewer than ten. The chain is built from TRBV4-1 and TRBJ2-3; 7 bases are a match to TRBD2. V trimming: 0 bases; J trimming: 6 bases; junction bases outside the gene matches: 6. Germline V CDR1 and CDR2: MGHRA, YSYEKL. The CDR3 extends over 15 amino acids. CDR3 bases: TGCGCCAGCAGCCAAGAGAGGAGCGGGACTGATACGCAGTATTTT. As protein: CASSQERSGTDTQYF.

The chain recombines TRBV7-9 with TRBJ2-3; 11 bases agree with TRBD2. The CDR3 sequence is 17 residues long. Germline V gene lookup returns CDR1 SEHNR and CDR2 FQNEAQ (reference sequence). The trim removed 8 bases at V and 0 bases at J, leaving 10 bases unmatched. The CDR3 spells CASGMRTSGPSTDTQYF. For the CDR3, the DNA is TGTGCCAGCGGGATGCGGACTAGCGGGCCTAGCACAGATACGCAGTATTTT.

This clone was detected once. CDR3 protein: CASRDREHTGELFF. The DNA for the CDR3 is TGTGCCAGTAGGGACAGGGAGCACACCGGGGAGCTGTTTTTT. The rearrangement joins TRBV19 to TRBJ2-2, with 8 bases matching TRBD1. After removal of 6 bases from V and 3 bases from J, the junction contained 3 bases not matched to a gene. Per the germline V gene, CDR1 is LNHDA and CDR2 is SQIVND (reference sequence). The CDR3 covers 14 residues.

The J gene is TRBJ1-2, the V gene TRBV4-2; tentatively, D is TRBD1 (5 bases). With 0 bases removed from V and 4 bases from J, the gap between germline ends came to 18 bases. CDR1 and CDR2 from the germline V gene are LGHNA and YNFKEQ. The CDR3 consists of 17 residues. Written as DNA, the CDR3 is TGTGCCAGCAGCCAAGAGGGTGGAGGGGCAACCCCCTATGGCTACACCTTC. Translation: CASSQEGGGATPYGYTF.

The CDR3 DNA follows: TGTGCCATCAGTGAGGGACTAGCGGGGGGCACACAAGAGACCCAGTACTTC. It codes for CAISEGLAGGTQETQYF. The chain carries TRBV10-3 and TRBJ2-5, with TRBD2 matching over 14 bases. The CDR3 loop spans 17 amino acids. V lost 2 bases to trimming and J lost 2 bases; unmatched junction nucleotides: 4. Looked up from germline, CDR1 is ENHRY and CDR2 is SYGVKD.

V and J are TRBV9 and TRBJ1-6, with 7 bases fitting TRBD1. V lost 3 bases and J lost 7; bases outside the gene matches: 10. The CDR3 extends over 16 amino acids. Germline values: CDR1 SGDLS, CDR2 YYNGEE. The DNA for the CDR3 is TGTGCCAGCAGCGAAAGGACAGGTATTAAGAATTCACCCCTCCACTTT. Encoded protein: CASSERTGIKNSPLHF.

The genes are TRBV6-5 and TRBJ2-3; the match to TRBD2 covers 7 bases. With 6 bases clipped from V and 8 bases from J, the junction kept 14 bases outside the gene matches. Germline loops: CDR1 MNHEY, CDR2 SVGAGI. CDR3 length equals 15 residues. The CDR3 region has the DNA TGTGCCAGCAGCTCTAGCGGCACCCGACTTGGTACGCAGTATTTT. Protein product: CASSSSGTRLGTQYF.

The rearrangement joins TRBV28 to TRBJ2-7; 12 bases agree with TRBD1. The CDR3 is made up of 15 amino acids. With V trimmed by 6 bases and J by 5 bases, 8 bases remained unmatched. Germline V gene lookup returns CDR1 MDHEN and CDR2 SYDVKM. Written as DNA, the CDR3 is TGTGCCAGCAGCCTCCGGGACAGGGGGCTCAACGAGCAGTACTTC. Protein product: CASSLRDRGLNEQYF.

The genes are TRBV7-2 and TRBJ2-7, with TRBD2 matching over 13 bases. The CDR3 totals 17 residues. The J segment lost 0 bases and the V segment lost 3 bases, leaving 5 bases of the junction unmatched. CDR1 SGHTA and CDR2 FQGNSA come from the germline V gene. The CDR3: CASSFRTSGGFSYEQYF. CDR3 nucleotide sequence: TGTGCCAGCAGCTTTCGGACTAGCGGGGGATTCTCCTACGAGCAGTACTTC.

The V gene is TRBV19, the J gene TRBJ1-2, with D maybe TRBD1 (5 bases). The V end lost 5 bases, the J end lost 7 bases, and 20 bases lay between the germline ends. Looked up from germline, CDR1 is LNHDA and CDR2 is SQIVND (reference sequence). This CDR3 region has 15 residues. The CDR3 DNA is TGTGCCAGTAGTCTGTCCGGACAACCCCTCTTTGGCTACACCTTC. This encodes CASSLSGQPLFGYTF.

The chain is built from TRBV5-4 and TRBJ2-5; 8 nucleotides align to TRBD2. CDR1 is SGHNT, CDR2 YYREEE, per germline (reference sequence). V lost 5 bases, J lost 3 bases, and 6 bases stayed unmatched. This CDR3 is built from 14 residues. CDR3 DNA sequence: TGTGCCAGCAGACTCCGGGGGGGGGAAGAGACCCAGTACTTC. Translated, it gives CASRLRGGEETQYF.

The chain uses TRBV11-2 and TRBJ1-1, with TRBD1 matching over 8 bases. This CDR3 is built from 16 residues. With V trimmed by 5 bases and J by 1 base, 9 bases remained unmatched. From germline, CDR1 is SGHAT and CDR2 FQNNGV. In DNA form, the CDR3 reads TGTGCCAGCAGCATACACCCAGGGGGCACGAACACTGAAGCTTTCTTT. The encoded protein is CASSIHPGGTNTEAFF. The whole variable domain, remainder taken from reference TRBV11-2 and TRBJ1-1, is EAGVAQSPRYKIIEKRQSVAFWCNPISGHATLYWYQQILGQGPKLLIQFQNNGVVDDSQLPKDRFSAERLKGVDSTLKIQPAKLEDSAVYLCASSIHPGGTNTEAFFGQGTRLTVV.

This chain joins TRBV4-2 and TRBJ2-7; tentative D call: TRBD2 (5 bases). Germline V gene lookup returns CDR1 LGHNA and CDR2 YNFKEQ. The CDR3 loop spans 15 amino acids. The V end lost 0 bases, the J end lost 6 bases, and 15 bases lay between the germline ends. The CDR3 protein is CASSQELIPGVEQYF. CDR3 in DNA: TGTGCCAGCAGCCAAGAGTTAATCCCCGGGGTCGAGCAGTACTTC.

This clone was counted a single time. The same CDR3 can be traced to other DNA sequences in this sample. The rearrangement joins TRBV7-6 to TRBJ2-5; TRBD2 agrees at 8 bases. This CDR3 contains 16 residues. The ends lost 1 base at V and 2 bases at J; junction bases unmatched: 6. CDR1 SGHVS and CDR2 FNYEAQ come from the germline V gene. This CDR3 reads CASSLGQRGLQETQYF. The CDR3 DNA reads TGTGCCAGCAGCTTAGGACAGCGGGGGTTACAAGAGACCCAGTACTTC. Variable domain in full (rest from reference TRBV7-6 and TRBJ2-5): GAGVSQSPRYKVTKRGQDVALRCDPISGHVSLYWYRQALGQGPEFLTYFNYEAQQDKSGLPNDRFSAERPEGSISTLTIQRTEQRDSAMYRCASSLGQRGLQETQYFGPGTRLLVL.

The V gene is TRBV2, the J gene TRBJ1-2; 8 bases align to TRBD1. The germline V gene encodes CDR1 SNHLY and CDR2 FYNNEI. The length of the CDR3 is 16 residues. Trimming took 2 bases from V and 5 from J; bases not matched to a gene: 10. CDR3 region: CASSESNPGQAYGYTF. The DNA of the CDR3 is TGTGCCAGCAGTGAATCAAACCCGGGACAGGCATATGGCTACACCTTC.